This T cell receptor beta chain was obtained from a study of early T cells in non-severe SARS-CoV-2 infection. There are many counts of this clonotype. Between the trimmed V and J ends, which lost 5 bases and 4 bases, there was a span of 9 bases. There are 13 residues in the CDR3. Using its own MiXCR run on the 5' RACE reads, TCRdb lists one record per CDR3 protein. The top ten hold 6.5% of the sample, which has some 56,000 distinct CDR3 sequences, about 11% seen once. This TCR was sampled from an adult who was a healthcare worker with PCR-confirmed SARS-CoV-2 infection or an uninfected control (not recorded which). The source material was whole blood. The chain recombines TRBV12-3 or TRBV12-4 with TRBJ1-5, with D hard to call. CDR3 sequence (DNA): TGTGCCAGCAGTCCAGGACTTAATCAGCCCCAGCATTTT. Encoded protein: CASSPGLNQPQHF.